This section outlines one T cell receptor (beta chain) sequence together with its context. The sample comes from a study of cytomegalovirus exposure and HLA in healthy donors. V was clipped by 5 bases and J by 11 bases, with 21 bases between them. Germline CDR1 and CDR2: MNHNS and SASEGT. CDR3 length equals 14 residues. A multiplex PCR was run with 60 Vbeta primers and 13 Jbeta primers. Here immunoSEQ multiplex PCR was the method, and the copy in TCRdb shows in-frame clones only, minus some. The table lists around 100,000 clones, approximately 78% of them singletons, with approximately 4% in the top ten.

The chain has TRBV6-1 and TRBJ2-5; D may be TRBD1 (5 bases). The receptor comes from a male donor in good health and CMV-seropositive. The material sequenced was PBMCs. The DNA of the CDR3 is TGTGCCAGCAGTATCGGCAGGGCTTTGGGGAAGCAGTACTTC. Protein: CASSIGRALGKQYF.